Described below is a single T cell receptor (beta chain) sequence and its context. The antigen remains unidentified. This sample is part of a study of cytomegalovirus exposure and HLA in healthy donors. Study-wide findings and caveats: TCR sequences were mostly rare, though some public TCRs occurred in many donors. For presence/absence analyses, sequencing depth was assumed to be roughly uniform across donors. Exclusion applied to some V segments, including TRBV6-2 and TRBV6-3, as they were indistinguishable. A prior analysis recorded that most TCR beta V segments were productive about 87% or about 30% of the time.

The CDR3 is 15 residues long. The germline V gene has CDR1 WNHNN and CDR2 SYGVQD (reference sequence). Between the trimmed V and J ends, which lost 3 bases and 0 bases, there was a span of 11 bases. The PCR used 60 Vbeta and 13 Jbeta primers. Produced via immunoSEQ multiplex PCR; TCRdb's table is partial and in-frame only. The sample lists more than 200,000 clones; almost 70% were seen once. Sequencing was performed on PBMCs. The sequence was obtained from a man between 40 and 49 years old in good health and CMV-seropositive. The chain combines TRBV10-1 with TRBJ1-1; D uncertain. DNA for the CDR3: TGCGCCAGCAGTGATCTGGGCAGCCTGAACACTGAAGCTTTCTTT. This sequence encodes CASSDLGSLNTEAFF.